Below, 20 T cell receptor beta chains from the same sample are listed, as sequenced in a study of T cells in Graves' hyperthyroidism and ophthalmopathy. Authors of the study amplified TCR beta CDR3 regions from RNA transcripts. TCR CDR3 regions were first amplified by RT-PCR with HTBI primers. TCRdb itself ran the multiplex PCR reads through MiXCR, one entry per CDR3 protein. The table shows 450,000 to 550,000 distinct CDR3 sequences, with roughly 25% occurring only once. Specimen: blood. Receptors were obtained from a woman in her thirties with Graves' ophthalmopathy.

This clonotype has ten or more counts. The chain uses TRBV6-5 and TRBJ1-3; tentative D call: TRBD1 (6 bases). The CDR3 runs to 16 residues. In germline, CDR1 is MNHEY, CDR2 SVGAGI. The ends were cut back, 0 bases at V and 3 bases at J, with 12 bases in the middle. CDR3 nucleotide sequence: TGTGCCAGCAGTTACTCCGGGGGGGCGGGTGGAAACACCATATATTTT. This codes for CASSYSGGAGGNTIYF.

The chain carries TRBV6-1 and TRBJ2-7, with D perhaps TRBD1 (6 bases). Trimming took off 2 bases at V and 6 bases at J, with 20 bases between the two ends. There are 16 residues in the CDR3. From germline, CDR1 is MNHNS and CDR2 SASEGT. The CDR3 region is CASSEPGTNPRGEQYF. CDR3 coding DNA: TGTGCCAGCAGTGAACCTGGGACGAATCCCAGGGGCGAGCAGTACTTC.

The gene calls are TRBV27 and TRBJ2-5, with 8 bases that match TRBD2. This CDR3 comprises 13 residues. Germline V gives CDR1 MNHEY, CDR2 SMNVEV (reference sequence). The V and J ends lost 8 bases and 4 bases, in that order; junction bases with no gene match: 6. In DNA form, the CDR3 reads TGTGCCAGCTGGTTCGCGGGAGGAGAGACCCAGTACTTC. Amino acid sequence: CASWFAGGETQYF.

The rearrangement uses TRBV28 and TRBJ1-5; 7 nucleotides align to TRBD1. V shed 10 bases and J 1 base; nucleotides not matched to a gene: 10. The CDR3 spans 15 residues. The V gene's germline CDR1 is MDHEN and CDR2 SYDVKM. CDR3 amino acids: CATSPGTESNQPQHF. CDR3 nucleotide sequence: TGTGCCACCTCTCCCGGGACAGAGAGCAATCAGCCCCAGCATTTT.

This clonotype was seen ten or more times. The CDR3 loop is CASSFGTTETEAFF. CDR3 sequence (DNA): TGCGCCAGCAGCTTCGGGACAACGGAAACTGAAGCTTTCTTT. The chain recombines TRBV5-1 with TRBJ1-1; the D gene is possibly TRBD1 (6 bases). The germline gives CDR1 SGHRS, CDR2 YFSETQ. The CDR3 is 14 residues long. Trimming took off 2 bases at V and 5 bases at J, with 13 bases between the two ends.

The rearrangement joins TRBV11-2 to TRBJ2-7; tentatively, D is TRBD1 or TRBD2 (5 bases each). The V end lost 2 bases, the J end lost 2 bases, and 10 bases lay between the germline ends. This CDR3 contains 14 residues. Per the germline V gene, CDR1 is SGHAT and CDR2 is FQNNGV. CDR3 coding DNA: TGTGCCAGCAGCTTACACCAGGGACCCTACGAGCAGTACTTC. Its protein is CASSLHQGPYEQYF.

The chain is built from TRBV11-2 and TRBJ1-5, with 8 positions matching TRBD1. The CDR3 spans 18 residues. The germline V gene encodes CDR1 SGHAT and CDR2 FQNNGV. V shed 11 bases and J 0 bases; nucleotides not matched to a gene: 18. This CDR3 is CASAPRGRLYGSNQPQHF. The CDR3 DNA follows: TGTGCCTCGGCGCCCAGGGGGCGACTATACGGTAGCAATCAGCCCCAGCATTTT.

This clonotype was recorded at least ten times. The chain has TRBV28 and TRBJ1-2; D is undetermined. Germline V gives CDR1 MDHEN, CDR2 SYDVKM. The V end lost 6 bases, the J end lost 1 base, and 15 bases lay between the germline ends. This CDR3 is built from 15 residues. The DNA of the CDR3 is TGTGCCAGCAGCCCCGGAGCTATTCTTAACTATGGCTACACCTTC. Encoded protein: CASSPGAILNYGYTF.

This clonotype was counted many times. This chain uses TRBV6-1 with TRBJ2-7; D is undetermined. The CDR3 runs to 15 residues. The germline V gene encodes CDR1 MNHNS and CDR2 SASEGT. V lost 0 bases and J lost 2, with 11 bases in between. The CDR3 bases are TGTGCCAGCAGTGAAGCGTGGTCCGGTACCTACGAGCAGTACTTC. Its protein product is CASSEAWSGTYEQYF.

Many counts were recorded for this clonotype. This chain connects TRBV12-3 or TRBV12-4 to TRBJ2-7; TRBD1 matches at 9 bases. The CDR3 covers 14 residues. J lost 4 bases, V lost 5 bases, and 6 bases had no gene match. The CDR3 DNA reads as TGTGCCAGCAGTCCGGGACAGGGCGGTTACGAGCAGTACTTC. Translating gives CASSPGQGGYEQYF.

The chain has TRBV20-1 and TRBJ2-2; 11 bases are shared with TRBD2. The CDR3 spans 15 residues. Germline loops: CDR1 DFQATT, CDR2 SNEGSKA (reference sequence). Unmatched junction bases numbered 5, after V lost 3 bases and J lost 5 bases. In DNA, the CDR3 is TGCAGTGCTAGCGGTTTAGCGGGAGGGACCGGGGAGCTGTTTTTT. Translating gives CSASGLAGGTGELFF.

Only a few counts were recorded for this clonotype. The V gene is TRBV12-3 or TRBV12-4, the J gene TRBJ2-7; D gene uncertain. With 6 bases removed from V and 3 bases from J, the gap between germline ends came to 12 bases. This CDR3 contains 13 residues. CDR3 DNA: TGTGCCAGCAGCGAGAACTGGGTCTACGAGCAGTACTTC. Amino acid sequence: CASSENWVYEQYF.

This clonotype was detected only a few times. This rearrangement joins TRBV25-1 to TRBJ1-3; TRBD1 might be the D (6 bases). Trimming shortened V by 0 bases and J by 4 bases, and 10 bases separated the two germline ends. The length of the CDR3 is 15 residues. Germline V gene lookup returns CDR1 MGHDK and CDR2 SYGVNS. The CDR3 loop is CASSEYGGPGNTIYF. CDR3 bases: TGTGCCAGCAGTGAATATGGGGGGCCGGGAAACACCATATATTTT.

This clonotype was picked up many times. This chain's CDR3 is CSAKKGVTPYEQYF. DNA of the CDR3: TGCAGTGCCAAAAAGGGGGTCACCCCCTACGAGCAGTACTTC. The rearrangement uses TRBV20-1 and TRBJ2-7, with a weak D call TRBD1 (6 bases). Trimming removed 6 bases from V and 2 bases from J, with 17 bases in between. The CDR3 is made up of 14 amino acids. The germline CDR1 and CDR2 sequences are DFQATT and SNEGSKA (reference sequence).

The table lists this clonotype with many counts. V usage is TRBV11-2 and J usage is TRBJ1-2; possible D gene TRBD1, 5 bases. V lost 0 bases to trimming and J lost 2 bases, with 13 bases between them. From germline, CDR1 is SGHAT and CDR2 FQNNGV. The CDR3 is made up of 16 amino acids. CDR3: CASSLDPDGHNYGYTF. The CDR3 coding sequence is TGTGCCAGCAGCTTAGATCCTGATGGACACAACTATGGCTACACCTTC.

Many counts were recorded for this clonotype. The V call is TRBV3-1, the J call TRBJ2-5, with D perhaps matching TRBD1 or TRBD2 (5 bases each). The CDR3 extends over 14 amino acids. Germline V gene lookup returns CDR1 LGHDT and CDR2 YNNKEL (reference sequence). V lost 4 bases, J lost 6 bases, and 15 bases lay in between. This chain's CDR3 is CASSPRDREKTQYF. The CDR3 DNA is TGTGCCAGCAGCCCCCGGGACCGAGAGAAGACCCAGTACTTC.

The chain is built from TRBV15 and TRBJ2-5; 8 nucleotides match TRBD1. The V and J ends lost 2 bases and 4 bases, in that order; junction bases with no gene match: 6. The CDR3 covers 15 residues. Germline values: CDR1 LNHNV, CDR2 YYDKDF (reference sequence). CDR3: CATSRTRGLGETQYF. In DNA form, the CDR3 reads TGTGCCACCAGCAGAACCAGGGGGCTAGGAGAGACCCAGTACTTC.

This clonotype was counted only a few times. The chain couples TRBV13 to TRBJ1-2; D is unresolved. Germline V gene sequence: CDR1 PRHDT, CDR2 FYEKMQ (reference sequence). This CDR3 is built from 14 residues. Trimming took off 6 bases at V and 4 bases at J, with 15 bases between the two ends. Here the CDR3 DNA reads TGTGCCAGCAGTTCAGAGATGCTGCGCTATGGCTACACCTTC. Protein product: CASSSEMLRYGYTF. Complete variable domain (other parts from reference TRBV13 and TRBJ1-2): AAGVIQSPRHLIKEKRETATLKCYPIPRHDTVYWYQQGPGQDPQFLISFYEKMQSDKGSIPDRFSAQQFSDYHSELNMSSLELGDSALYFCASSSEMLRYGYTFGSGTRLTVV.

This clonotype occurred many times. The V and J genes are TRBV3-1 and TRBJ1-2, with D hard to call. Germline V lookup: CDR1 LGHDT, CDR2 YNNKEL (reference sequence). This CDR3 has 14 amino acids. V lost 1 base and J 2 bases, leaving 8 bases between the germline ends. CDR3 sequence: CASSQGVGNYGYTF. For the CDR3, the DNA is TGTGCCAGCAGCCAAGGTGTGGGGAACTATGGCTACACCTTC.

This clonotype was detected many times. The chain couples TRBV6-1 to TRBJ2-5; no clear D. V was shortened by 7 bases and J by 1 base, with 10 bases between the two germline ends. The CDR3 sequence is 13 residues long. The germline V gene encodes CDR1 MNHNS and CDR2 SASEGT. This CDR3 is CASNRFSQETQYF. For the CDR3, the DNA is TGTGCCAGCAATAGGTTCAGCCAAGAGACCCAGTACTTC.